This TCR beta chain was captured by sequencing in a study of T cell repertoires in cytomegalovirus infection. Remarks on this clonotype: Its target is unknown.

TCRdb reanalysed the reads using MiXCR and keeps one entry per CDR3 protein. The table lists hundreds of thousands of distinct CDR3 sequences, roughly a third of them singletons, with around an eighth in the top ten. This CDR3 comprises 16 residues. Germline V gives CDR1 LGHNA, CDR2 YNFKEQ. The V gene end was trimmed by 3 bases and the J gene end by 2 bases; junction bases not matched to a gene: 7. The V gene is TRBV4-2, the J gene TRBJ2-5; 9 bases align to TRBD2. The sequence came from a human donor in good health (CMV status not recorded). Some clones in this sample may be carry-over from other donors' samples. Source: cultured CD8+ T cells from PBMCs, taken from culture after CMV antigen stimulation. The CDR3 nucleotides are TGTGCCAGCAGCCAGGGGGGACTAGCTCCTCAAGAGACCCAGTACTTC. It encodes CASSQGGLAPQETQYF.